Presented here are 5 T cell receptor beta chains from one specimen sequenced in a study of OX40 agonist ivuxolimab in advanced cancers. The assay was immunoSEQ multiplex PCR, and TCRdb's table has in-frame clones only and misses some. The sample lists some 25,000 clones; 78% were seen once. Sequences were derived from CD4+ or CD8+ T cells sorted from blood, sampled in a trial of the OX40 agonist ivuxolimab. The receptors derive from an adult with an advanced solid tumor such as melanoma, head and neck, liver or kidney cancer.

J is TRBJ2-2 and V is TRBV6-1; 8 bases fit TRBD1. The trim removed 6 bases at V and 1 base at J, leaving 1 base unmatched. Germline lookup yields CDR1 MNHNS and CDR2 SASEGT. The CDR3 runs to 14 residues. The CDR3 sequence is CASRGTGNTGELFF. CDR3 bases: TGTGCCAGCAGGGGGACAGGGAACACCGGGGAGCTGTTTTTT.

The V and J genes are TRBV30 and TRBJ1-6; D is undetermined. From germline, CDR1 is GTSNPN and CDR2 SVGIG (reference sequence). V lost 3 bases, J lost 8 bases, and 11 bases lay in between. The CDR3 totals 13 residues. The CDR3 loop reads CAWSDNTHSPLHF. In DNA form, the CDR3 reads TGTGCCTGGAGCGATAACACCCATTCACCCCTCCACTTT.

The V and J genes are TRBV14 and TRBJ2-2, with TRBD2 identical over 10 bases. V dropped 3 bases and J dropped 7; count of bases not matched to a gene: 5. Germline V gene lookup returns CDR1 SGHDN and CDR2 FVKESK. The CDR3 spans 15 residues. In DNA, the CDR3 is TGTGCCAGCAGCCAGGCTAGCGGGAGTAACGGGGAGCTGTTTTTT. Translating it yields CASSQASGSNGELFF.

In the case of this clone: Other DNA sequences in this specimen translate into the identical CDR3. The chain recombines TRBV7-2 with TRBJ2-7, with unresolved D. The V and J ends lost 1 base and 0 bases respectively, with 7 bases between them. CDR3 length equals 14 residues. Germline-derived CDR1 and CDR2 are SGHTA and FQGNSA. The CDR3 nucleotides read TGTGCCAGCAGCTTAGAACCGGGCTCCTACGAGCAGTACTTC. This translates into CASSLEPGSYEQYF.

The chain joins TRBV7-2 to TRBJ1-4, with 11 bases fitting TRBD1. The CDR3 sequence is 17 residues long. Germline assignment: CDR1 SGHTA and CDR2 FQGNSA. The trim removed 4 bases at V and 1 base at J, leaving 5 bases unmatched. The CDR3 loop reads CASSSRTGGLTNEKLFF. The DNA for the CDR3 is TGTGCCAGCAGCTCACGGACAGGGGGCTTAACTAATGAAAAACTGTTTTTT.